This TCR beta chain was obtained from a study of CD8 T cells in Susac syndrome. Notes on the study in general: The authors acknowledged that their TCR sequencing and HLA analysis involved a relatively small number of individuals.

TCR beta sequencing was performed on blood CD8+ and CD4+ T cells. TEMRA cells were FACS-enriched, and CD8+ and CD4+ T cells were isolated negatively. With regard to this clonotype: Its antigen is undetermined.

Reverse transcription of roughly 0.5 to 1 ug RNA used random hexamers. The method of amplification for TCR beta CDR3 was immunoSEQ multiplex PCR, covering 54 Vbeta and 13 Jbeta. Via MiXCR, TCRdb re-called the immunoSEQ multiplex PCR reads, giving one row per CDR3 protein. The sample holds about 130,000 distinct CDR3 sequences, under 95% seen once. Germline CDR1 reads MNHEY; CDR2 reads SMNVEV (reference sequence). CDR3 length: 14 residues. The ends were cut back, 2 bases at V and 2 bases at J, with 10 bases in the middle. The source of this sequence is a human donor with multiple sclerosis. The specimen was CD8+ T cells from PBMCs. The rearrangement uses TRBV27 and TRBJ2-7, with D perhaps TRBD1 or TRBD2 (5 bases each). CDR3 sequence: CASSLRGPTYEQYF. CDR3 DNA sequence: TGTGCCAGCAGTTTACGGGGCCCAACCTACGAGCAGTACTTC.